This record looks at one T cell receptor (beta chain) sequence and its context. Its antigen is still unknown. This PCR relied on a set of 60 Vbeta primers and 13 Jbeta primers. Here immunoSEQ multiplex PCR was the method, and the copy in TCRdb shows in-frame clones only, minus some. This table has more than 100,000 clones, 85% to 90% appearing once. The sample is drawn from a study of cytomegalovirus exposure and HLA in healthy donors. The CDR3 consists of 12 residues. Per germline, CDR1 LGHNA and CDR2 YNFKEQ. V dropped 4 bases and J dropped 5 bases, with 5 bases sitting between them. Whole-study findings and limits: A later analysis found TCR association rates differed by HLA locus, highest for DRB1 and lowest for HLA-C. A further, later analysis showed that HLA-associated TCR beta chains (compared with equally common others) were more clonally expanded.

The chain has TRBV4-2 and TRBJ2-2; D remains ambiguous. The sample taken for sequencing was PBMCs. The TCR was taken from a woman aged 30 to 39 in good health and CMV-seronegative. The CDR3: CASSLRTGELFF. CDR3 sequence (DNA): TGTGCCAGCAGCCTCCGGACCGGGGAGCTGTTTTTT.